These 22 T cell receptor beta chains originate from one sample sequenced in a study of T cells in Graves' hyperthyroidism and ophthalmopathy. Researchers took RNA transcripts and amplified the TCR beta CDR3 regions from them. The TCR CDR3 first-round RT-PCR relied on the HTBI primer set. TCRdb itself ran the multiplex PCR reads through MiXCR, one entry per CDR3 protein. The sample has 550,000 to 850,000 distinct CDR3 sequences, approximately 18% seen once; the top ten hold 16%. Input material: blood. Every receptor here comes from a woman aged 50 to 60 with Graves' hyperthyroidism that later progressed to Graves' ophthalmopathy.

The chain links TRBV7-3 to TRBJ2-3; D unclear. From germline, CDR1 is SGHTA and CDR2 FQGTGA. This CDR3 has 16 amino acids. V was shortened by 2 bases and J by 7 bases, with 19 bases between the two germline ends. CDR3 sequence: CASSLGPVRNRNTQYF. CDR3 nucleotides: TGTGCCAGCAGCTTAGGCCCCGTCAGGAATAGGAATACGCAGTATTTT.

The table lists this clonotype with a few counts. This rearrangement joins TRBV6-6 to TRBJ1-5; D is undetermined. The CDR3 consists of 12 residues. CDR1 and CDR2 (germline): MNHNY, SVGAGI (reference sequence). Trimming cost V 2 bases and J 5 bases, with 4 bases left between them. DNA of the CDR3: TGTGCCAGCAGTTACGAGGATCAGCCCCAGCATTTT. As protein: CASSYEDQPQHF.

The chain links TRBV15 to TRBJ1-5; D uncertain. Trimming cost V 3 bases and J 10 bases, with 19 bases left between them. CDR3 length: 15 residues. CDR1 is LNHNV, CDR2 YYDKDF, per germline (reference sequence). As DNA, the CDR3 is TGTGCCACCAGCAGGGACCTCGGGGTCATGGAACCCCAGCATTTT. It translates to CATSRDLGVMEPQHF.

V and J are TRBV4-1 and TRBJ2-1; 7 bases agree with TRBD2. This CDR3 has 11 amino acids. Losses at the gene ends were 8 bases for V and 11 bases for J; bases not matched to a gene: 6. Per the germline V gene, CDR1 is MGHRA and CDR2 is YSYEKL. The CDR3 sequence: CASYLGGKQFF. The CDR3 DNA sequence: TGCGCCAGCTACCTCGGGGGGAAGCAGTTCTTC.

This sequence joins TRBV9 and TRBJ1-3; D perhaps matches TRBD1 (6 bases). Trimming left V 4 bases short and J 5 bases short, with 16 bases between. CDR3 length: 15 residues. Germline CDR1 SGDLS, CDR2 YYNGEE. In DNA form, the CDR3 reads TGTGCCAGCAGCCCCGGGGGGGCGCAAAGAAACACCATATATTTT. It is translated as CASSPGGAQRNTIYF.

This clonotype was found a few times. The chain has TRBV18 and TRBJ2-5; 8 bases match TRBD2. This CDR3 spans 15 amino acids. The ends lost 2 bases at V and 0 bases at J; junction bases unmatched: 2. The germline gives CDR1 KGHSH, CDR2 LQKENI. The CDR3 sequence is CASSPGAGDQETQYF. The CDR3 nucleotides are TGTGCCAGCTCACCAGGAGCGGGGGACCAAGAGACCCAGTACTTC.

There are a few counts of this clonotype. The CDR3 loop reads CASSSGTSDGELFF. CDR3 nucleotide sequence: TGTGCCAGCAGTAGCGGGACTTCAGACGGGGAGCTGTTTTTT. This chain links TRBV27 with TRBJ2-2; 7 bases line up with TRBD2. CDR1 is MNHEY and CDR2 is SMNVEV in the germline V gene (reference sequence). The CDR3 contains 14 residues. The J segment lost 7 bases and the V segment lost 5 bases, leaving 7 bases of the junction unmatched.

The chain has TRBV6-1 and TRBJ1-1; D is undetermined. The CDR3 has 10 residues. With 8 bases removed from V and 3 bases from J, the gap between germline ends came to 4 bases. Germline V gives CDR1 MNHNS, CDR2 SASEGT. Here the CDR3 reads CASEHTEAFF. CDR3 nucleotide sequence: TGTGCCAGCGAGCACACTGAAGCTTTCTTT.

V gene TRBV11-2 combines with J gene TRBJ1-2; TRBD1 aligns across 7 bases. The CDR3 loop spans 14 amino acids. Germline CDR1 SGHAT, CDR2 FQNNGV. Losses at the gene ends were 4 bases for V and 8 bases for J; bases not matched to a gene: 10. This CDR3 is CASSWTGRSGGYTF. CDR3 sequence (DNA): TGTGCCAGCAGCTGGACAGGCAGATCTGGCGGCTACACCTTC.

This clonotype was found many times. In nucleotides, the CDR3 is TGCAGTGCTGGGGACAGGAACACTGAAGCTTTCTTT. This translates into CSAGDRNTEAFF. This chain connects TRBV20-1 to TRBJ1-1; 7 nucleotides match TRBD1. This CDR3 region has 12 residues. Per germline, CDR1 DFQATT and CDR2 SNEGSKA (reference sequence). After removal of 5 bases from V and 1 base from J, the junction contained 1 base not matched to a gene.

The chain uses TRBV2 and TRBJ2-5, with 14 bases fitting TRBD2. Germline values: CDR1 SNHLY, CDR2 FYNNEI. Unmatched junction bases numbered 6, after V lost 7 bases and J lost 5 bases. The CDR3 extends over 15 amino acids. CDR3 bases: TGTGCCAGCACCCGGGGACTAGCGGGGGTCGAGACCCAGTACTTC. Residues: CASTRGLAGVETQYF.

Worth noting for this clonotype: The junction and the germline gene differ at one end; a read error may be behind it. The chain couples TRBV4-1 to TRBJ2-3; weak D call: TRBD2 (5 bases). The CDR3 spans 16 residues. Germline V CDR1 and CDR2: MGHRA, YSYEKL. For the CDR3, the DNA is TGTGCCAGCAGCCACCCGCCTAGGACTAGCACAGATACGCAGTATTTT. Encoded protein: CASSHPPRTSTDTQYF.

The V gene is TRBV6-6, the J gene TRBJ1-1, with 9 bases matching TRBD1. The V gene's germline CDR1 is MNHNY and CDR2 SVGAGI (reference sequence). The CDR3 spans 16 residues. Trimming removed 0 bases from V and 2 bases from J; junction bases left unmatched: 4. Written as DNA, the CDR3 is TGTGCCAGCAGTTACTCCCCGGGACAGGGAAACACTGAAGCTTTCTTT. This codes for CASSYSPGQGNTEAFF.

This clonotype was counted many times. This rearrangement joins TRBV20-1 to TRBJ2-3; 7 nucleotides line up with TRBD1. J was trimmed by 2 bases and V by 5 bases; bases with no gene match: 10. The V gene's germline CDR1 is DFQATT and CDR2 SNEGSKA (reference sequence). CDR3 length: 15 residues. The CDR3 loop is CSAPRTGDPTDTQYF. The DNA of the CDR3 is TGCAGTGCTCCTCGGACAGGAGATCCCACAGATACGCAGTATTTT.

J is TRBJ2-7 and V is TRBV19, with D possibly being TRBD1 (5 bases). The V gene lost 3 bases and the J gene lost 0 bases, with 12 bases spanning the gap. Germline V CDR1 and CDR2: LNHDA, SQIVND (reference sequence). The length of the CDR3 is 15 residues. As DNA, the CDR3 is TGTGCCAGTAGTATGAATCCGACAGCCTCCTACGAGCAGTACTTC. It yields the protein CASSMNPTASYEQYF.

Concerning this clonotype itself: Being one base from a much bigger clone, this may be a read error. The conserved phenylalanine or tryptophan is not found at the CDR3 terminus, so this likely reflects a read error. The chain links TRBV11-2 to TRBJ1-1, with D perhaps TRBD1 (5 bases). The germline V gene has CDR1 SGHAT and CDR2 FQNNGV. CDR3 length: 14 residues. V was clipped by 4 bases and J by 4 bases, with 13 bases between them. CDR3 DNA: TGTGCCAGCAGCTCCAAGGGGCTCTCCACTGAAGCTTTCCTT. Translating gives CASSSKGLSTEAFL.

This clonotype has more than one count but fewer than ten. The chain has TRBV7-2 and TRBJ1-1; weak D call: TRBD1 (5 bases). Trimming cost V 1 base and J 11 bases, with 14 bases left between them. This CDR3 spans 13 amino acids. The germline gives CDR1 SGHTA, CDR2 FQGNSA. The CDR3 DNA reads as TGTGCCAGCAGCTTAGTAGGGGCAGCGAAGGCTTTCTTT. Protein sequence: CASSLVGAAKAFF.

In this sample, this clonotype turned up many times. This chain uses TRBV7-9 with TRBJ2-3, with D perhaps being TRBD1 or TRBD2 (6 bases each). This CDR3 is 15 amino acids long. Trimming removed 2 bases from V and 4 bases from J, with 13 bases in between. In germline, CDR1 is SEHNR, CDR2 FQNEAQ (reference sequence). Here the CDR3 reads CASSLLRGRPDTQYF. In nucleotides, the CDR3 is TGTGCCAGCAGCTTACTTAGGGGGAGGCCAGATACGCAGTATTTT.

The table lists this clonotype with many counts. The junction does not match germline at one end; this may be a read error. This chain connects TRBV5-1 to TRBJ1-5, with D perhaps TRBD1 (6 bases). Germline-derived CDR1 and CDR2 are SGHRS and YFSETQ. The CDR3 covers 15 residues. DNA for the CDR3: TGTGCCAGCAGTTTAGAGGGGGGGTCCAATCAGCCCCAGCATTTT. Amino acids: CASSLEGGSNQPQHF.

The sample holds many counts of this clonotype. The chain uses TRBV5-1 and TRBJ1-1; TRBD1 matches 11 bases. Germline V gene sequence: CDR1 SGHRS, CDR2 YFSETQ. After removal of 2 bases from V and 3 bases from J, the junction contained 6 bases not matched to a gene. The length of the CDR3 is 16 residues. The CDR3 coding sequence is TGCGCCAGCAGCTTTGGACAGGGGGCTTTTGACACTGAAGCTTTCTTT. Translation: CASSFGQGAFDTEAFF.

This chain links TRBV29-1 with TRBJ2-1; D perhaps matches TRBD1 (6 bases). V lost 4 bases and J 4 bases, leaving 11 bases between the germline ends. CDR3 length: 13 residues. Germline lookup yields CDR1 SQVTM and CDR2 ANQGSEA. The CDR3 protein is CSVVFQGYNEQFF. The CDR3 DNA reads TGCAGCGTTGTTTTCCAGGGGTACAATGAGCAGTTCTTC.

The sample holds many counts of this clonotype. CDR3 in DNA: TGTGCCTGGAGTGTTTCAGGGGATATGGGAGGCTACACCTTC. Protein sequence: CAWSVSGDMGGYTF. J is TRBJ1-2 and V is TRBV30, with D maybe TRBD1 (6 bases). The CDR3 is 14 residues long. V was clipped by 0 bases and J by 8 bases, with 16 bases between them. In germline, CDR1 is GTSNPN, CDR2 SVGIG (reference sequence).